The source of this T cell receptor beta chain is a study of blood T cell repertoires in COVID-19. On the study more broadly: From T cells, B-cell-depleted T cells, or PBMCs came the material, which was cDNA or gDNA.

The CDR3 loop spans 13 amino acids. CDR1 SGHRS and CDR2 YFSETQ come from the germline V gene. V shed 5 bases and J shed 4 bases, with 12 bases lying between them. As for this clone: The sample contains more than one DNA sequence encoding this CDR3.

TCRdb's copy holds only in-frame clones and misses some; the assay was immunoSEQ multiplex PCR. This sample carries around 120,000 clones, 85% to 90% of them seen once, and the ten largest clones take 11%. This TCR was recovered from a man at least 80 years old with acute or convalescent COVID-19. The sample comprised peripheral blood. This chain links TRBV5-1 with TRBJ1-2; a weak D match, TRBD1 (5 bases). The DNA for the CDR3 is TGCGCCAGCAGTCCTGACAGTAGCTATGGCTACACCTTC. Translated, it gives CASSPDSSYGYTF.